The 24 T cell receptor beta chains below were found in one sample sequenced in a study of identical twins. TCRdb analysed the 5' RACE reads with MiXCR anew, one entry per CDR3 protein. The sample lists some 240,000 distinct CDR3 sequences; about 8.5% were seen once. The sample was also linked to a second study, of yellow fever vaccine responses in identical twins.

Material for sequencing was CD8+ T cells sorted from blood. The receptors were gathered from a woman between 18 and 29 years old in good health.

This clonotype was picked up many times. V and J are TRBV7-6 and TRBJ2-3, with D unclear. The CDR3 has 12 residues. V lost 4 bases to trimming and J lost 5 bases, with 7 bases between them. CDR1 is SGHVS, CDR2 FNYEAQ, per germline. CDR3 protein: CASSSPIDTQYF. For the CDR3, the DNA is TGTGCCAGCAGCTCACCAATAGATACGCAGTATTTT.

In this sample, this clonotype turned up a few times. V is TRBV5-1 and J is TRBJ2-5; 7 bases fit TRBD2. Germline loops: CDR1 SGHRS, CDR2 YFSETQ. V was pared by 5 bases and J by 2 bases, with 6 bases of the junction left unmatched. The CDR3 extends over 14 amino acids. This chain's CDR3 is CASSSGTTQETQYF. The CDR3 DNA follows: TGCGCCAGCAGTTCCGGGACTACACAAGAGACCCAGTACTTC. The whole variable domain, remainder taken from reference TRBV5-1 and TRBJ2-5, is KAGVTQTPRYLIKTRGQQVTLSCSPISGHRSVSWYQQTPGQGLQFLFEYFSETQRNKGNFPGRFSGRQFSNSRSEMNVSTLELGDSALYLCASSSGTTQETQYFGPGTRLLVL.

This clonotype occurred many times. This rearrangement joins TRBV4-1 to TRBJ1-3, with unresolved D. The germline V gene encodes CDR1 MGHRA and CDR2 YSYEKL. The CDR3 runs 13 residues. Trimming stripped 0 bases from V and 4 bases from J, with 4 bases between. The DNA of the CDR3 is TGCGCCAGCAGCCAAGATCCAGGAAACACCATATATTTT. Residues: CASSQDPGNTIYF.

The gene calls are TRBV3-1 and TRBJ2-5, with D possibly being TRBD1 or TRBD2 (5 bases each). The CDR3 runs to 16 residues. Germline V CDR1 and CDR2: LGHDT, YNNKEL (reference sequence). The V end lost 3 bases, the J end lost 5 bases, and 19 bases lay between the germline ends. The CDR3 nucleotides are TGTGCCAGCAGCCATCCTTGGGGAAGGGACGCGGAGACCCAGTACTTC. It codes for CASSHPWGRDAETQYF.

This clonotype was picked up a small number of times. The J gene is TRBJ2-5, the V gene TRBV6-2 or TRBV6-3; 8 bases line up with TRBD1. CDR1 is MNHEY and CDR2 is SVGEGT in the germline V gene. This CDR3 contains 16 residues. Losses at the gene ends were 5 bases for V and 1 base for J; bases not matched to a gene: 9. The chain's CDR3 is CASSPGTGVVQETQYF. For the CDR3, the DNA is TGTGCCAGCAGTCCTGGGACAGGAGTTGTCCAAGAGACCCAGTACTTC.

The CDR3 sequence is CASSPPGTPVQALHF. The CDR3, as DNA: TGTGCCAGCAGTCCTCCTGGGACACCGGTTCAGGCCCTCCACTTT. The genes are TRBV28 and TRBJ1-6; TRBD1 might be the D (6 bases). CDR3 length equals 15 residues. The germline V gene has CDR1 MDHEN and CDR2 SYDVKM. V shed 5 bases and J shed 14 bases, with 22 bases lying between them. The variable domain in full, completed from reference TRBV28 and TRBJ1-6, reads DVKVTQSSRYLVKRTGEKVFLECVQDMDHENMFWYRQDPGLGLRLIYFSYDVKMKEKGDIPEGYSVSREKKERFSLILESASTNQTSMYLCASSPPGTPVQALHFGNGTRLTVT.

This clonotype appeared a few times. The gene calls are TRBV21-1 and TRBJ1-2; the table assigns TRBD1, which was not confirmed against the DNA. TRBV21-1 is a listed pseudogene. The CDR3 consists of 19 residues. CDR3 sequence reads: CASSKAKKGGRFPNYGYTF. The CDR3 DNA reads TGTGCCAGCAGCAAAGCGAAAAAAGGGGGACGTTTCCCTAACTATGGCTACACCTTC.

This clonotype has only a few counts. The chain recombines TRBV20-1 with TRBJ2-1; D gene uncertain. The CDR3 has 17 residues. Trimming pared 4 bases from V and 4 bases from J, leaving 23 bases between. Germline assignment: CDR1 DFQATT and CDR2 SNEGSKA (reference sequence). The CDR3 loop reads CSAISPLSGGVYNEQFF. The CDR3, as DNA: TGCAGTGCTATATCCCCCCTATCAGGCGGAGTATACAATGAGCAGTTCTTC.

The rearrangement uses TRBV20-1 and TRBJ1-6, with D possibly TRBD1 on 6 matching bases. Trimming removed 0 bases at V and 5 bases at J, with 17 bases between. Germline V lookup: CDR1 DFQATT, CDR2 SNEGSKA (reference sequence). CDR3 length equals 17 residues. CDR3 amino acids: CSARDFARDTNNSPLHF. CDR3 in DNA: TGCAGTGCTAGAGACTTTGCTCGGGACACTAATAATTCACCCCTCCACTTT.

This clonotype was recorded a few times. V gene TRBV5-6 combines with J gene TRBJ1-1, with 7 nucleotides matching TRBD1. Germline CDR1 SGHDT, CDR2 YYEEEE. Trimming took 4 bases from V and 4 from J; bases not matched to a gene: 4. The CDR3 length is 13 residues. The CDR3 nucleotides read TGTGCCAGCAGCCATGGGACAGCCACTGAAGCTTTCTTT. This translates into CASSHGTATEAFF. Full variable domain (outside the CDR3, taken from reference TRBV5-6 and TRBJ1-1): DAGVTQSPTHLIKTRGQQVTLRCSPKSGHDTVSWYQQALGQGPQFIFQYYEEEERQRGNFPDRFSGHQFPNYSSELNVNALLLGDSALYLCASSHGTATEAFFGQGTRLTVV.

The J gene is TRBJ2-2, the V gene TRBV6-2 or TRBV6-3; D gene unclear. V lost 6 bases and J lost 0, with 11 bases in between. The germline gives CDR1 MNHEY, CDR2 SVGEGT. The CDR3 spans 15 residues. The CDR3 sequence is CASRPDGANTGELFF. The CDR3 DNA is TGTGCCAGCAGACCTGACGGCGCGAACACCGGGGAGCTGTTTTTT.

This rearrangement joins TRBV5-5 to TRBJ2-3; D unresolved. This CDR3 is 16 amino acids long. V shed 3 bases and J shed 6 bases, with 20 bases lying between them. Germline loops: CDR1 SGHKS, CDR2 YYEKEE (reference sequence). In nucleotides, the CDR3 is TGTGCCAGCAGCTCTGGGCGCGCGTGGATCCACGATACGCAGTATTTT. It is translated as CASSSGRAWIHDTQYF.

There are a few counts of this clonotype. The chain combines TRBV20-1 with TRBJ2-1; TRBD2 matches 13 bases. The CDR3 is 19 residues long. V gave up 1 base and J gave up 3 bases; unmatched junction bases: 12. CDR1 and CDR2 (germline): DFQATT, SNEGSKA (reference sequence). CDR3 loop: CSARVRTSGRGWDYNEQFF. The CDR3 coding sequence is TGCAGTGCTAGAGTGAGGACTAGCGGGAGAGGATGGGACTACAATGAGCAGTTCTTC.

This clonotype has a handful of counts. The chain uses TRBV20-1 and TRBJ2-1, with D possibly being TRBD2 (5 bases). V lost 1 base and J lost 5, with 9 bases in between. This CDR3 comprises 13 residues. The V gene's germline CDR1 is DFQATT and CDR2 SNEGSKA (reference sequence). The CDR3 region is CSARVTNHNEQFF. CDR3 coding DNA: TGCAGTGCTAGAGTGACTAATCACAATGAGCAGTTCTTC.

This clonotype has at least ten counts. The V call is TRBV6-1, the J call TRBJ2-3; D might be TRBD2 (6 bases). V lost 6 bases and J 0 bases, leaving 7 bases between the germline ends. In germline, CDR1 is MNHNS, CDR2 SASEGT. CDR3 length equals 13 residues. The CDR3 reads CASRGTSTDTQYF. The CDR3 bases are TGTGCCAGCAGGGGGACTAGCACAGATACGCAGTATTTT.

The CDR3 loop reads CASSVSGTPYEQYF. The CDR3 DNA is TGTGCCAGTAGTGTCTCCGGGACTCCTTACGAGCAGTACTTC. The chain employs TRBV19 and TRBJ2-7, with D possibly matching TRBD2 (6 bases). Germline CDR1 and CDR2: LNHDA and SQIVND (reference sequence). V was shortened by 5 bases and J by 4 bases, with 15 bases between the two germline ends. The CDR3 is 14 residues long.

The chain uses TRBV6-2 or TRBV6-3 and TRBJ1-2, with D unclear. Between the trimmed V and J ends, which lost 11 bases and 6 bases, there was a span of 22 bases. The length of the CDR3 is 14 residues. Germline lookup yields CDR1 MNHEY and CDR2 SVGEGT. The CDR3 DNA is TGTGCCTCTCAAGACCTCCGGGCCTTAAATGGCTACACCTTC. Amino acid sequence: CASQDLRALNGYTF.

V usage is TRBV4-1 and J usage is TRBJ2-1; 10 positions agree with TRBD2. The CDR3 is 16 residues long. V was clipped by 1 base and J by 4 bases; unmatched bases: 4. CDR1 and CDR2 (germline): MGHRA, YSYEKL. CDR3: CASSQGASGSYNEQFF. In DNA form, the CDR3 reads TGCGCCAGCAGCCAAGGGGCTAGCGGGAGTTACAATGAGCAGTTCTTC.

The genes are TRBV6-2 or TRBV6-3 and TRBJ2-6, with D perhaps TRBD1 or TRBD2 (5 bases each). Per the germline V gene, CDR1 is MNHEY and CDR2 is SVGEGT. The V gene lost 0 bases and the J gene lost 0 bases, with 15 bases spanning the gap. The CDR3 has 19 residues. CDR3 DNA: TGTGCCAGCAGTTACTCGAGGGGCAGCAAGAGCTCTGGGGCCAACGTCCTGACTTTC. This gives the protein CASSYSRGSKSSGANVLTF.

This chain links TRBV18 with TRBJ1-6; D remains unclear. Trimming left V 5 bases short and J 9 bases short, with 14 bases between. The germline CDR1 and CDR2 sequences are KGHSH and LQKENI. CDR3 length: 14 amino acids. The CDR3 nucleotides read TGTGCCAGCTCAGATACCGCGGAGGTTTCACCCCTCCACTTT. This codes for CASSDTAEVSPLHF.

The sample holds a few counts of this clonotype. This chain links TRBV20-1 with TRBJ2-7; a possible D gene is TRBD1 (6 bases). Per the germline V gene, CDR1 is DFQATT and CDR2 is SNEGSKA (reference sequence). V was trimmed by 2 bases and J by 1 base, leaving 12 bases between them. This CDR3 comprises 14 residues. In DNA form, the CDR3 reads TGCAGTGCTAGAATCTTTAGGGGGTCCTACGAGCAGTACTTC. Its translation: CSARIFRGSYEQYF.

The chain couples TRBV7-2 to TRBJ2-5; TRBD1 is a possible D gene (7 bases). The germline V gene has CDR1 SGHTA and CDR2 FQGNSA. The ends were cut back, 2 bases at V and 9 bases at J, with 22 bases in the middle. This CDR3 is 16 amino acids long. For the CDR3, the DNA is TGTGCCAGCAGCTTACCGGGGGCGGACAGGAACTGGGCCCAGTACTTC. Encoded protein: CASSLPGADRNWAQYF.

This chain uses TRBV9 with TRBJ2-1; 12 bases are shared with TRBD2. Germline CDR1 SGDLS, CDR2 YYNGEE. The V gene end was trimmed by 3 bases and the J gene end by 5 bases; junction bases not matched to a gene: 9. CDR3 length: 17 amino acids. Here the CDR3 reads CASSAGRLAGEDNEQFF. The CDR3 nucleotides read TGTGCCAGCAGCGCCGGAAGACTAGCGGGGGAGGACAATGAGCAGTTCTTC.

This clonotype was seen a handful of times. The chain combines TRBV20-1 with TRBJ2-3; 13 bases line up with TRBD2. V gave up 5 bases and J gave up 0 bases; unmatched junction bases: 11. Germline CDR1 and CDR2: DFQATT and SNEGSKA (reference sequence). The CDR3 runs 18 residues. CDR3 region: CSARGLAGDITSTDTQYF. DNA for the CDR3: TGCAGTGCTCGTGGACTAGCGGGGGACATTACTAGCACAGATACGCAGTATTTT.